Included here is one TCR beta chain sequence, with context. These data are taken from a study of technical replicates of blood from a few donors. Method: immunoSEQ multiplex PCR; TCRdb's copy keeps in-frame clones and lacks some. The table includes some 47,000 clones, roughly nine tenths detected once. Germline assignment: CDR1 SGHRS and CDR2 YFSETQ. The junction had 3 bases not matched to a gene; V was cut back by 5 bases and J by 1 base. The CDR3 length is 15 residues. The sequenced sample consisted of PBMCs. This clonotype was obtained from a human donor in good health. Some clones in this sample may be carry-over from other donors' samples. The chain employs TRBV5-1 and TRBJ2-2, with 9 bases lining up with TRBD2. Written as DNA, the CDR3 is TGCGCCAGCAGAATAGCGGGGGTGAACACCGGGGAGCTGTTTTTT. Encoded protein: CASRIAGVNTGELFF. Drawing the rest from reference TRBV5-1 and TRBJ2-2, the complete variable domain is KAGVTQTPRYLIKTRGQQVTLSCSPISGHRSVSWYQQTPGQGLQFLFEYFSETQRNKGNFPGRFSGRQFSNSRSEMNVSTLELGDSALYLCASRIAGVNTGELFFGEGSRLTVL.